The next 15 T cell receptor beta chains were all read from a single sample in a study of blood T cells in healthy people across ages (dated by TCRdb to about 2015). The library came from 5' RACE. Sequenced on an Illumina HiSeq 2500. A second roughly 6 to 12 cycle PCR used a sample-barcoded 5' primer and a J-beta primer mix. TCRdb reprocessed the public reads (quality trimming at Q25 with fastp, clone calling with MiXCR) and kept in-frame beta chains. For every CDR3 protein sequence, its rows merge into one entry that carries the most common genes and DNA. Across this sample there are around 800,000 distinct CDR3 sequences, with less than 80% seen only once. The ten most abundant clones make up roughly 26% of the sample. The sample taken for sequencing was blood. The origin of the receptors is a man in his thirties or forties in good health.

This clonotype showed up just a few times. The chain combines TRBV6-5 with TRBJ2-7; D perhaps matches TRBD2 (6 bases). Germline V lookup: CDR1 MNHEY, CDR2 SVGAGI. V was clipped by 2 bases and J by 3 bases, with 14 bases between them. The CDR3 is made up of 15 amino acids. The CDR3 DNA sequence: TGTGCCAGCAGTTACCTTACCGGGGGACGCTACGAGCAGTACTTC. This encodes CASSYLTGGRYEQYF.

V is TRBV6-6 and J is TRBJ2-7; D gene unclear. Germline values: CDR1 MNHNY, CDR2 SVGAGI (reference sequence). Trimming left V 2 bases short and J 7 bases short, with 6 bases between. This CDR3 comprises 11 residues. CDR3 coding DNA: TGTGCCAGCAGTTACGTGCTTGAGCAGTACTTC. It specifies CASSYVLEQYF.

In DNA, the CDR3 is TGCAGCGCCGCCGCCCCGGGCGAGCAGTACTTC. Its translation is CSAAAPGEQYF. The rearrangement uses TRBV29-1 and TRBJ2-5, with D unclear. The J call may be mistaken, given a closer DNA end match to TRBJ2-7. The CDR3 contains 11 residues. Germline CDR1 is SQVTM and CDR2 is ANQGSEA.

Worth noting for this clonotype: The junction differs from germline at one of its ends, possibly a read error. The V gene is TRBV28, the J gene TRBJ1-5, with D unresolved. The CDR3 is made up of 11 amino acids. Per germline, CDR1 MDHEN and CDR2 SYDVKM. CDR3 sequence (DNA): TGTGTCAGCACTTCTGGGGAGCCCCAGCATTTT. This encodes CVSTSGEPQHF. Full variable domain (outside the CDR3, taken from reference TRBV28 and TRBJ1-5): DVKVTQSSRYLVKRTGEKVFLECVQDMDHENMFWYRQDPGLGLRLIYFSYDVKMKEKGDIPEGYSVSREKKERFSLILESASTNQTSMYLCVSTSGEPQHFGDGTRLSIL.

This chain uses TRBV4-2 with TRBJ2-7; 10 bases map to TRBD1. The J call may be in error: the DNA end matches TRBJ2-5 better. The CDR3 runs 15 residues. Germline V CDR1 and CDR2: LGHNA, YNFKEQ. The CDR3, as DNA: TGTGCCAGCAGCCAAGGGGACAGGGGTGTAGGGACCCAGTACTTC. It encodes CASSQGDRGVGTQYF.

This rearrangement joins TRBV20-1 to TRBJ2-3; perhaps TRBD2 as D (5 bases). Looked up from germline, CDR1 is DFQATT and CDR2 is SNEGSKA (reference sequence). Trimming stripped 4 bases from V and 0 bases from J, with 11 bases between. The CDR3 runs to 14 residues. The CDR3 is CSAKIGLSTDTQYF. The DNA of the CDR3 is TGCAGTGCTAAAATCGGACTTAGCACAGATACGCAGTATTTT.

The genes are TRBV4-2 and TRBJ2-1; 8 bases map to TRBD2. V was clipped by 7 bases and J by 7 bases; unmatched bases: 3. This CDR3 region has 12 residues. Germline V gene data show CDR1 as LGHNA and CDR2 as YNFKEQ. Here the CDR3 DNA reads TGTGCCAGCACTTTAGCGGGAAATGAGCAGTTCTTC. Translating gives CASTLAGNEQFF.

The chain links TRBV10-3 to TRBJ2-3, with a tentative D call TRBD1 (5 bases). Germline V gene data show CDR1 as ENHRY and CDR2 as SYGVKD. The V end was cut by 2 bases, the J end by 0 bases, with 6 bases between. This CDR3 has 14 amino acids. The CDR3 sequence is CAISEDRSTDTQYF. CDR3 bases: TGTGCCATCAGTGAGGACAGAAGCACAGATACGCAGTATTTT.

The CDR3 reads CASSSQGSAAYEQYF. CDR3 nucleotide sequence: TGTGCCAGCAGCTCGCAGGGGTCCGCTGCCTACGAGCAGTACTTC. The chain employs TRBV7-6 and TRBJ2-7, with a tentative D call TRBD1 (6 bases). This CDR3 spans 15 amino acids. V lost 4 bases, J lost 2 bases, and 15 bases lay in between. Germline V gene data show CDR1 as SGHVS and CDR2 as FNYEAQ.

The CDR3 protein is CAWRQGSGGRSYNSPLHF. In nucleotides, the CDR3 is TGTGCCTGGCGGCAGGGCTCCGGAGGGCGATCCTATAATTCACCCCTCCACTTT. This chain links TRBV30 with TRBJ1-6; TRBD1 might be the D (5 bases). This CDR3 is 18 amino acids long. CDR1 is GTSNPN, CDR2 SVGIG, per germline (reference sequence). Deletions cut 5 bases from V and 1 base from J, with 21 bases between.

The gene calls are TRBV20-1 and TRBJ1-1; the match to TRBD1 covers 8 bases. CDR1 DFQATT and CDR2 SNEGSKA come from the germline V gene (reference sequence). The CDR3 totals 14 residues. The junction had 4 bases not matched to a gene; V was cut back by 4 bases and J by 0 bases. CDR3 coding DNA: TGCAGTGCTACTGCAGGGGGCCTGAACACTGAAGCTTTCTTT. Protein product: CSATAGGLNTEAFF.

CDR3 in amino acids: CASSPLAGSYEQYF. The DNA for the CDR3 is TGTGCCAGCAGTCCCCTAGCGGGATCCTACGAGCAGTACTTC. The genes are TRBV27 and TRBJ2-7; 9 nucleotides align to TRBD2. Trimming at V came to 5 bases and at J to 1 base, leaving 3 bases not matched to a gene. Germline V lookup: CDR1 MNHEY, CDR2 SMNVEV (reference sequence). This CDR3 region has 14 residues.

This sequence joins TRBV9 and TRBJ2-5, with D tentatively TRBD1 (6 bases). The germline gives CDR1 SGDLS, CDR2 YYNGEE. CDR3 size: 16 residues. V was shortened by 4 bases and J by 1 base, with 17 bases between the two germline ends. CDR3 loop: CASSTSFTGLQETQYF. The CDR3, as DNA: TGTGCCAGCAGCACCAGTTTCACAGGGCTCCAAGAGACCCAGTACTTC. The complete variable domain, with remaining parts taken from reference TRBV9 and TRBJ2-5, reads DSGVTQTPKHLITATGQRVTLRCSPRSGDLSVYWYQQSLDQGLQFLIQYYNGEERAKGNILERFSAQQFPDLHSELNLSSLELGDSALYFCASSTSFTGLQETQYFGPGTRLLVL.

The rearrangement joins TRBV20-1 to TRBJ2-1; 12 nucleotides align to TRBD2. The germline V gene encodes CDR1 DFQATT and CDR2 SNEGSKA (reference sequence). The length of the CDR3 is 17 residues. After removal of 6 bases from V and 6 bases from J, the junction contained 15 bases not matched to a gene. The CDR3 is CSARLAGGPGRVNEQFF. The CDR3 coding sequence is TGCAGTGCGCGGCTAGCGGGGGGGCCTGGTAGGGTCAATGAGCAGTTCTTC.

This clonotype was counted between two and nine times. The chain links TRBV4-3 to TRBJ1-6, with 7 bases lining up with TRBD1. Germline-derived CDR1 and CDR2 are LGHNA and YSLEER. This CDR3 is built from 14 residues. Trimming removed 0 bases from V and 10 bases from J; junction bases left unmatched: 3. CDR3 nucleotide sequence: TGCGCCAGCAGCCAAGATGACAGGGACTCACCCCTCCACTTT. As protein: CASSQDDRDSPLHF.